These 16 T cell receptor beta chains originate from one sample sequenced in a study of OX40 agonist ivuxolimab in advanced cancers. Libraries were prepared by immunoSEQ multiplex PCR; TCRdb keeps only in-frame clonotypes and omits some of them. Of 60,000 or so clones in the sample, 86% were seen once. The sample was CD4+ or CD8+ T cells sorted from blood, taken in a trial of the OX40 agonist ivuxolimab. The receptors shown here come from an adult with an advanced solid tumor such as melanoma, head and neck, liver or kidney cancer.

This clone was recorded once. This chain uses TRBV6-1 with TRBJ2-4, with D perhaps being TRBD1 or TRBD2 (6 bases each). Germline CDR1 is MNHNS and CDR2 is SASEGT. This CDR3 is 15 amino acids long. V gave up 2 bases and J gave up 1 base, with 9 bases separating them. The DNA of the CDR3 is TGTGCCAGCAGTGAATGGGGGGCGGCCAAAAACATTCAGTACTTC. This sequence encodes CASSEWGAAKNIQYF.

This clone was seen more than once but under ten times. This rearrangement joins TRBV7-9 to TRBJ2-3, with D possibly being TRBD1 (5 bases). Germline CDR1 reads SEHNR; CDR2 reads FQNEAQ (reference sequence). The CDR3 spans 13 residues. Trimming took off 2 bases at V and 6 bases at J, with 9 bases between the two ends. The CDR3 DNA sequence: TGTGCCAGCAGCTTATTGGACACTGATACGCAGTATTTT. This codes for CASSLLDTDTQYF.

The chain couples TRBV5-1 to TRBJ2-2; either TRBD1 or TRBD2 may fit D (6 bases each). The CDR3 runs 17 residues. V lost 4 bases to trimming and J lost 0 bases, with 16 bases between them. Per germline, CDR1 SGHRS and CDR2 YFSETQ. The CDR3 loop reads CASSGGPSASNTGELFF. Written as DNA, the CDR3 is TGCGCCAGCAGCGGGGGGCCTAGCGCCTCGAACACCGGGGAGCTGTTTTTT.

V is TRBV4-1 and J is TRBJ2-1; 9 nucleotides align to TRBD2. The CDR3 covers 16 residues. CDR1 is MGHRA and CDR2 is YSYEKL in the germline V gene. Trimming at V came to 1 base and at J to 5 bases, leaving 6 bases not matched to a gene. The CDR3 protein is CASSQGGLANHNEQFF. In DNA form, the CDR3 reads TGCGCCAGCAGCCAAGGGGGACTAGCTAACCACAATGAGCAGTTCTTC.

CDR3 protein: CASSRRSSGGIGEQYF. CDR3 DNA sequence: TGCGCCAGCAGCCGCCGTTCTAGCGGGGGGATAGGCGAGCAGTACTTC. The genes are TRBV5-1 and TRBJ2-7, with 11 bases matching TRBD2. V lost 4 bases to trimming and J lost 6 bases; unmatched junction nucleotides: 12. This CDR3 is built from 16 residues. Germline V gives CDR1 SGHRS, CDR2 YFSETQ.

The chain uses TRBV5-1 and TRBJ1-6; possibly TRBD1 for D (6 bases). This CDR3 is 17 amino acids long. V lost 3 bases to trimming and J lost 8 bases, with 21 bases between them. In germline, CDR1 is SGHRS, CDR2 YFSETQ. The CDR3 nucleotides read TGCGCCAGCAGCTCCTCGATAACAGGGACGGGGGATTCACCCCTCCACTTT. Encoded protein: CASSSSITGTGDSPLHF. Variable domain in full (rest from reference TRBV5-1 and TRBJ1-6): KAGVTQTPRYLIKTRGQQVTLSCSPISGHRSVSWYQQTPGQGLQFLFEYFSETQRNKGNFPGRFSGRQFSNSRSEMNVSTLELGDSALYLCASSSSITGTGDSPLHFGNGTRLTVT.

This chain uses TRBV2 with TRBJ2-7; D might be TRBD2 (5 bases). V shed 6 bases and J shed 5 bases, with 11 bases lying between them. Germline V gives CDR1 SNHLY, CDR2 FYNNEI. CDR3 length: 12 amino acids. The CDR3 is CASRPEVDEQYF. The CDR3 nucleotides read TGTGCCAGCAGGCCGGAGGTCGACGAGCAGTACTTC.

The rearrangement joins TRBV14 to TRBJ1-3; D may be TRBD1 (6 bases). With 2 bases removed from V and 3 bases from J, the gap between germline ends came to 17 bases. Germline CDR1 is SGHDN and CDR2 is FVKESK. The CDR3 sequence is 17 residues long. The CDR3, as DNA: TGTGCCAGCAGCCAATCGAGGGGGGCGATTGGTGGAAACACCATATATTTT. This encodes CASSQSRGAIGGNTIYF. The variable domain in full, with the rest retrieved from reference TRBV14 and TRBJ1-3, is EAGVTQFPSHSVIEKGQTVTLRCDPISGHDNLYWYRRVMGKEIKFLLHFVKESKQDESGMPNNRFLAERTGGTYSTLKVQPAELEDSGVYFCASSQSRGAIGGNTIYFGEGSWLTVV.

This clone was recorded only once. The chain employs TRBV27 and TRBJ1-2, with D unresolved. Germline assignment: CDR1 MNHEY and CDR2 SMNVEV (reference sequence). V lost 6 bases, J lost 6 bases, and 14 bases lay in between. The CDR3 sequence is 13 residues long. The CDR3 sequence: CASRGSGGDGYTF. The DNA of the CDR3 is TGTGCCAGCAGGGGGTCCGGTGGGGATGGCTACACCTTC.

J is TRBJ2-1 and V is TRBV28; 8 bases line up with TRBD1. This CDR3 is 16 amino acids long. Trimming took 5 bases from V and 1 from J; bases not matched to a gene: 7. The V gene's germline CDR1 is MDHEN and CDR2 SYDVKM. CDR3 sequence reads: CASSSPRDRSYNEQFF. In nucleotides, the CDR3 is TGTGCCAGCAGTAGTCCCCGGGACAGGTCCTACAATGAGCAGTTCTTC.

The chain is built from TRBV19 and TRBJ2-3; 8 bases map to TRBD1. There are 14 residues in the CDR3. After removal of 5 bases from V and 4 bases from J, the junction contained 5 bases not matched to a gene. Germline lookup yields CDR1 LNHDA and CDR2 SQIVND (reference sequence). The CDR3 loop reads CASSATGAADTQYF. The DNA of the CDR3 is TGTGCCAGTAGTGCGACAGGGGCGGCAGATACGCAGTATTTT.

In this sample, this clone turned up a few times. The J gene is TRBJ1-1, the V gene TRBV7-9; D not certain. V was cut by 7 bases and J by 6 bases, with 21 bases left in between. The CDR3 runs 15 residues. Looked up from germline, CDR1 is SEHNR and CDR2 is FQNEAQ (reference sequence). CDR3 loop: CASILPRLARPEAFF. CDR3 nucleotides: TGTGCCAGCATCCTCCCACGACTAGCAAGGCCTGAAGCTTTCTTT.

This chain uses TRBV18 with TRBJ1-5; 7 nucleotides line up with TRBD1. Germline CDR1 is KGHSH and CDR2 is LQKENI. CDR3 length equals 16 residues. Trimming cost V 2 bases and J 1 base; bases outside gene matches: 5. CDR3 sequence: CASSPGRQGSNQPQHF. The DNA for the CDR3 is TGTGCCAGCTCACCAGGGAGACAGGGAAGCAATCAGCCCCAGCATTTT. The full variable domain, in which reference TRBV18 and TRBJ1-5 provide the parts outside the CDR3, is NAGVMQNPRHLVRRRGQEARLRCSPMKGHSHVYWYRQLPEEGLKFMVYLQKENIIDESGMPKERFSAEFPKEGPSILRIQQVVRGDSAAYFCASSPGRQGSNQPQHFGDGTRLSIL.

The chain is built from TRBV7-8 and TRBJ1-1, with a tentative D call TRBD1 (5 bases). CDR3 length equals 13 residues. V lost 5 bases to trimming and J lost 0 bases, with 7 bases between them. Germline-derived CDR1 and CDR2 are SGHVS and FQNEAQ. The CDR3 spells CASSRGMNTEAFF. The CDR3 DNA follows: TGTGCCAGCAGCCGGGGGATGAACACTGAAGCTTTCTTT.

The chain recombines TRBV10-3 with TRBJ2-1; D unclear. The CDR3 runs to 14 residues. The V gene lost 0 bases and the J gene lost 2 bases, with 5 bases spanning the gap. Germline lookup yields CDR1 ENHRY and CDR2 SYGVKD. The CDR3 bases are TGTGCCATCAGTGAGTCGGTAGCCTACAATGAGCAGTTCTTC. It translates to CAISESVAYNEQFF.

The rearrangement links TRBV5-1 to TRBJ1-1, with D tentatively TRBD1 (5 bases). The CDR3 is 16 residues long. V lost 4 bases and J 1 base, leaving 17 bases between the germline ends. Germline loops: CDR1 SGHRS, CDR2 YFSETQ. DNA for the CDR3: TGCGCCAGCAGCCTGATGGCGACAGAGAAGAACACTGAAGCTTTCTTT. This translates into CASSLMATEKNTEAFF.